This is a list of T cell receptor beta chains from one sample in a study of T-cell reconstitution after alpha-beta-depleted transplantation in children. Using its own MiXCR run on the PCR reads, TCRdb lists one record per CDR3 protein. The data hold some 240,000 distinct CDR3 sequences, with more than 10% observed a single time. Specimen: PBMCs from the stem cell graft donor, collected from the stem cell graft. All receptors come from a human donor who donated a stem cell graft to a child with acute lymphoblastic leukemia. CDR3s include the opening cysteine and the closing phenylalanine or tryptophan. The D gene is left open where the match is weak. Clone size is stated in some rows and not others, as once, few, many or a class when expanded.

clone size: many; V gene: TRBV4-2; J gene: TRBJ2-5; D gene: -; CDR3 DNA: TGTGCCAGCAGCCAAGTCATGGATCGACCCCGGGGGAAAGAGACCCAGTACTTC; CDR3 protein: CASSQVMDRPRGKETQYF
clone size: many; V gene: TRBV6-2/TRBV6-3; J gene: TRBJ2-3; D gene: TRBD1; CDR3 DNA: TGTGCCAGCAGCCGAAACTCAGGGGGCGGAGGAGATACGCAGTATTTT; CDR3 protein: CASSRNSGGGGDTQYF
clone size: many; V gene: TRBV7-2; J gene: TRBJ1-1; D gene: -; CDR3 DNA: TGTGCCAGCAGCGCCGGACCACACGCTGAAGCTTTCTTT; CDR3 protein: CASSAGPHAEAFF
clone size: -; V gene: TRBV18; J gene: TRBJ2-1; D gene: TRBD2; CDR3 DNA: TGTGCCAGCTACCTAGCGGGAGTCGACAATGAGCAGTTCTTC; CDR3 protein: CASYLAGVDNEQFF
clone size: many; V gene: TRBV12-3/TRBV12-4; J gene: TRBJ2-1; D gene: TRBD1; CDR3 DNA: TGTGCCAGCAGTCCCGGGACAGCTTACAATGAGCAGTTCTTC; CDR3 protein: CASSPGTAYNEQFF
clone size: many; V gene: TRBV29-1; J gene: TRBJ2-3; D gene: TRBD2; CDR3 DNA: TGCAGCGTGGCGATACTAGCGGACCTGAAGACAGATACGCAGTATTTT; CDR3 protein: CSVAILADLKTDTQYF
clone size: many; V gene: TRBV6-2/TRBV6-3; J gene: TRBJ2-1; D gene: -; CDR3 DNA: TGTGCCAGCAGTTCCGGGACCTGGGGCAATGAGCAGTTCTTC; CDR3 protein: CASSSGTWGNEQFF
clone size: few; V gene: TRBV7-8; J gene: TRBJ1-2; D gene: TRBD1; CDR3 DNA: TGTGCCAGCAGCCCCTACAGGGGGCGAGATGGCTACACCTTC; CDR3 protein: CASSPYRGRDGYTF
clone size: -; V gene: TRBV6-5; J gene: TRBJ1-3; D gene: -; CDR3 DNA: TGTGCCAGCAGTTACTCGGCGGGGGACGGAAACACCATATATTTT; CDR3 protein: CASSYSAGDGNTIYF
clone size: many; V gene: TRBV4-2; J gene: TRBJ2-7; D gene: -; CDR3 DNA: TGTGCCAGCAGCCAAGATGCCTCGATCTCCAGGGTGAGCCCCCGTCTCTACGAGCAGTACTTC; CDR3 protein: CASSQDASISRVSPRLYEQYF